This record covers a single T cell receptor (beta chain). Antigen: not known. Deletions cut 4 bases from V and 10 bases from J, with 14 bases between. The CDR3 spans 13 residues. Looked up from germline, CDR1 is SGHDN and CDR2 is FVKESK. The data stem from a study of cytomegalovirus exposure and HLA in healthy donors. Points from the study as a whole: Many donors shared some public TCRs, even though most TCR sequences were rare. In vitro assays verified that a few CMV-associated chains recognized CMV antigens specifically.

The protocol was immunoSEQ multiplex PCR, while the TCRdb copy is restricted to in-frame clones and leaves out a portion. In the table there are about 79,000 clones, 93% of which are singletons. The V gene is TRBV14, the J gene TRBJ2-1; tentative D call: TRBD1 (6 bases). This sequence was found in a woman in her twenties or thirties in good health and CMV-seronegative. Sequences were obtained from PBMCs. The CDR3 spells CASSRNRVGEQFF. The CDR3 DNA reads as TGTGCCAGCAGCCGGAACAGGGTCGGCGAGCAGTTCTTC.